These 21 T cell receptor beta chains share one sample of origin, sequenced in a study of cytomegalovirus exposure and HLA in healthy donors. Use of 60 Vbeta and 13 Jbeta primers characterized the PCR. This table comes from immunoSEQ multiplex PCR, and its TCRdb copy is limited to in-frame clones, with some not included. The repertoire holds roughly 120,000 clones, about four fifths seen once, with 22% in the top ten. The sample comprised PBMCs. These receptors all come from a man aged 30 to 39 in good health and CMV-seropositive.

The V gene is TRBV5-1, the J gene TRBJ2-3; 8 bases fit TRBD2. Unmatched junction bases numbered 11, after V lost 2 bases and J lost 6 bases. Germline values: CDR1 SGHRS, CDR2 YFSETQ. CDR3 length: 16 amino acids. The CDR3 spells CASSLPAGASDDTQYF. In DNA form, the CDR3 reads TGCGCCAGCAGCTTACCAGCGGGGGCCAGTGACGATACGCAGTATTTT.

CDR3 in DNA: TGTGCCAGTAGTATTAGACAGGGTGGTGAAAAACTGTTTTTT. It yields the protein CASSIRQGGEKLFF. V is TRBV19 and J is TRBJ1-4; TRBD1 matches at 7 bases. The CDR3 extends over 14 amino acids. J lost 7 bases, V lost 3 bases, and 5 bases had no gene match. In germline, CDR1 is LNHDA, CDR2 SQIVND (reference sequence).

V usage is TRBV18 and J usage is TRBJ2-1; 11 bases are a match to TRBD2. V lost 5 bases to trimming and J lost 4 bases; unmatched junction nucleotides: 4. Per the germline V gene, CDR1 is KGHSH and CDR2 is LQKENI. CDR3 length equals 15 residues. CDR3 sequence (DNA): TGTGCCAGCTCATCTACTAGCGGGGGATACAATGAGCAGTTCTTC. Its translation is CASSSTSGGYNEQFF.

The CDR3 protein is CASSVELAAADTQYF. CDR3 sequence (DNA): TGTGCCAGCAGCGTAGAACTAGCGGCGGCAGATACGCAGTATTTT. The rearrangement joins TRBV9 to TRBJ2-3; 8 bases are shared with TRBD2. The V gene's germline CDR1 is SGDLS and CDR2 YYNGEE. J lost 4 bases, V lost 0 bases, and 4 bases had no gene match. This CDR3 contains 15 residues.

The genes are TRBV29-1 and TRBJ2-6, with 7 bases aligning to TRBD1. Germline CDR1 is SQVTM and CDR2 is ANQGSEA. The V segment lost 7 bases and the J segment 6 bases; nucleotides outside the gene matches: 6. CDR3 length equals 13 residues. CDR3 nucleotide sequence: TGCAGCGCTCTGACAGGGCCGGCCAACGTCCTGACTTTC. This gives the protein CSALTGPANVLTF.

V gene TRBV27 combines with J gene TRBJ2-5; 9 nucleotides agree with TRBD2. Judging by the DNA end, TRBJ2-7 fits better; the J call may be wrong. There are 13 residues in the CDR3. Germline V gene lookup returns CDR1 MNHEY and CDR2 SMNVEV (reference sequence). CDR3 region: CASSRLAAYEQYF. CDR3 in DNA: TGTGCCAGCAGTCGACTAGCGGCCTACGAGCAGTACTTC.

The chain employs TRBV18 and TRBJ2-1; 8 positions match TRBD2. The ends lost 3 bases at V and 3 bases at J; junction bases unmatched: 7. There are 16 residues in the CDR3. Germline values: CDR1 KGHSH, CDR2 LQKENI. CDR3 nucleotides: TGTGCCAGCTCACCTTCCACTAGCGGAAACTACAATGAGCAGTTCTTC. Translated: CASSPSTSGNYNEQFF.

This clone has more than one count but fewer than ten. The rearrangement uses TRBV27 and TRBJ2-2; 11 bases fit TRBD2. Germline V gives CDR1 MNHEY, CDR2 SMNVEV (reference sequence). The CDR3 has 16 amino acids. J gave up 4 bases and V 5 bases, and 6 bases lay outside the gene matches. The CDR3 here is CASSPLAGGITGELFF. The CDR3 DNA reads as TGTGCCAGCAGTCCGCTAGCGGGAGGTATCACCGGGGAGCTGTTTTTT.

The rearrangement joins TRBV6-5 to TRBJ2-7; 9 positions match TRBD2. The CDR3 sequence is 15 residues long. Germline-derived CDR1 and CDR2 are MNHEY and SVGAGI. With 5 bases clipped from V and 4 bases from J, the junction kept 9 bases outside the gene matches. For the CDR3, the DNA is TGTGCCAGCAGTGCAAGTGGGACTAGCAGATACGAGCAGTACTTC. Its translation is CASSASGTSRYEQYF.

The chain joins TRBV29-1 to TRBJ1-1; D perhaps matches TRBD1 (5 bases). The V gene lost 6 bases and the J gene lost 0 bases, with 11 bases spanning the gap. Germline CDR1 is SQVTM and CDR2 is ANQGSEA. The CDR3 is 13 amino acids. Here the CDR3 reads CSVGGEMNTEAFF. CDR3 coding DNA: TGCAGCGTGGGGGGGGAGATGAACACTGAAGCTTTCTTT.

J is TRBJ1-1 and V is TRBV18; 9 bases match TRBD1. The CDR3 contains 15 residues. The J segment lost 7 bases and the V segment lost 1 base, leaving 7 bases of the junction unmatched. From germline, CDR1 is KGHSH and CDR2 LQKENI. CDR3 region: CASSPRPGTGNEAFF. In DNA form, the CDR3 reads TGTGCCAGCTCACCACGTCCCGGGACAGGGAATGAAGCTTTCTTT.

This clone has only a few counts. In DNA form, the CDR3 reads TGTGCCAGCTCACCACCGGTTGAGCCAGCGGTATACTCGTACTCCTACAATGAGCAGTTCTTC. This gives the protein CASSPPVEPAVYSYSYNEQFF. This chain links TRBV18 with TRBJ2-1; a possible D gene is TRBD2 (5 bases). The V gene lost 0 bases and the J gene lost 0 bases, with 24 bases spanning the gap. This CDR3 has 21 amino acids. Looked up from germline, CDR1 is KGHSH and CDR2 is LQKENI.

This chain links TRBV7-2 with TRBJ1-6, with TRBD1 matching over 7 bases. CDR1 and CDR2 (germline): SGHTA, FQGNSA. This CDR3 is built from 15 residues. The J segment lost 7 bases and the V segment lost 5 bases, leaving 8 bases of the junction unmatched. The CDR3 sequence: CASSQKTGLNSPLHF. In nucleotides, the CDR3 is TGTGCCAGCAGCCAAAAGACAGGGTTAAATTCACCCCTCCACTTT.

The rearrangement links TRBV7-8 to TRBJ1-2; D is ambiguous. Trimming stripped 5 bases from V and 4 bases from J, with 14 bases between. Germline V gene sequence: CDR1 SGHVS, CDR2 FQNEAQ. This CDR3 has 14 amino acids. This CDR3 is CASSRAGPVYGYTF. The CDR3 DNA follows: TGTGCCAGCAGCCGAGCGGGTCCGGTCTATGGCTACACCTTC.

V and J are TRBV7-6 and TRBJ2-5; 8 bases are a match to TRBD2. V was clipped by 4 bases and J by 1 base; unmatched bases: 5. CDR1 and CDR2 from the germline V gene are SGHVS and FNYEAQ. This CDR3 is built from 15 residues. The CDR3 region is CASSSPSGGQETQYF. CDR3 nucleotides: TGTGCCAGCAGCTCACCCAGCGGGGGCCAAGAGACCCAGTACTTC.

This sequence joins TRBV5-1 and TRBJ2-3; D remains unclear. The CDR3 is 14 amino acids. CDR1 is SGHRS and CDR2 is YFSETQ in the germline V gene. V lost 5 bases and J lost 1, with 11 bases in between. The CDR3 is CASSPLRGTDTQYF. As DNA, the CDR3 is TGCGCCAGCAGTCCCCTCCGCGGCACAGATACGCAGTATTTT.

This sequence joins TRBV4-2 and TRBJ2-1; 9 positions agree with TRBD2. Germline V gene data show CDR1 as LGHNA and CDR2 as YNFKEQ. The CDR3 is 15 amino acids. The J segment lost 9 bases and the V segment lost 5 bases, leaving 11 bases of the junction unmatched. CDR3 amino acids: CASSSQAGGFTEQFF. CDR3 DNA sequence: TGTGCCAGCAGCTCCCAAGCGGGGGGATTCACTGAGCAGTTCTTC.

The chain combines TRBV5-1 with TRBJ1-2, with D unresolved. The CDR3 totals 13 residues. The V and J ends lost 0 bases and 3 bases respectively, with 6 bases between them. Germline-derived CDR1 and CDR2 are SGHRS and YFSETQ. This CDR3 is CASSLDPDYGYTF. CDR3 coding DNA: TGCGCCAGCAGCTTGGACCCGGACTATGGCTACACCTTC.

This chain links TRBV5-4 with TRBJ2-5, with 10 nucleotides matching TRBD1. Trimming removed 4 bases from V and 1 base from J; junction bases left unmatched: 7. CDR1 SGHNT and CDR2 YYREEE come from the germline V gene (reference sequence). The CDR3 is 16 residues long. The CDR3 sequence is CASSPTGGAGQETQYF. CDR3 sequence (DNA): TGTGCCAGCAGCCCGACAGGGGGCGCGGGCCAAGAGACCCAGTACTTC.

This chain joins TRBV5-6 and TRBJ2-3; 11 positions match TRBD2. With 0 bases clipped from V and 4 bases from J, the junction kept 7 bases outside the gene matches. CDR3 length: 17 residues. Germline CDR1 reads SGHDT; CDR2 reads YYEEEE. CDR3 protein: CASSLGTSGSVADTQYF. CDR3 nucleotide sequence: TGTGCCAGCAGCTTGGGAACTAGCGGGAGTGTCGCAGATACGCAGTATTTT.

This sequence joins TRBV5-4 and TRBJ2-5; the match to TRBD1 covers 7 bases. The junction had 10 bases not matched to a gene; V was cut back by 4 bases and J by 4 bases. This CDR3 has 15 amino acids. CDR1 SGHNT and CDR2 YYREEE come from the germline V gene (reference sequence). DNA for the CDR3: TGTGCCAGCAGCCCACAGGGGATCCCTCGAGAGACCCAGTACTTC. Its protein product is CASSPQGIPRETQYF.